Listed below are T cell receptor beta chains from one sample, sequenced in a study of cytomegalovirus exposure and HLA in healthy donors. Measured with immunoSEQ multiplex PCR; TCRdb has only the in-frame clones, and not every one. The sample has some 180,000 clones, 73% seen once; the top ten hold about 4.9%. Sequences were obtained from PBMCs. The source of these receptors is a woman aged 18 to 35 in good health and CMV-seropositive. Each CDR3 is given without its conserved first and last residue. Only some rows state a clone size, as once, few, many or a class for expanded clones.

clone_size | j_call | v_call | cdr3_aa
NA | TRBJ2-1 | TRBV4-3 | ASSRLDRGSYNEQF
NA | TRBJ2-1 | TRBV5-6 | ASSRLQGALDDEQF
NA | TRBJ2-5 | TRBV13 | ASRTGQETQY
NA | NA | TRBV7-2 | ASSLAQGTTYEQY
once | TRBJ1-6 | TRBV30 | AWSVLETGRNSPLH
NA | TRBJ1-5 | TRBV28 | ASSFSRGPLYQPQH
NA | TRBJ2-7 | TRBV11-2 | ASSLSGVSYEQY
NA | TRBJ2-1 | TRBV14 | ASSQQDRGDEQF
NA | TRBJ1-1 | TRBV30 | AWSKQGVGSEAF
NA | TRBJ1-4 | TRBV7-2 | ASSRSDINEKLF
NA | TRBJ1-2 | TRBV7-3 | ASSLRQGNGYT
NA | TRBJ2-5 | TRBV9 | ASNVDGTGETQY
few | TRBJ1-1 | TRBV10-3 | AISDLDMDRGFEAF
few | TRBJ1-5 | TRBV7-2 | ASSPRVTQPQH
NA | TRBJ1-6 | TRBV19 | ASSPPWGRNSPLH
NA | TRBJ2-3 | TRBV4-3 | ASSQDAQRGFPDTQY
few | TRBJ2-1 | TRBV7-3 | ASSLGPAGSTYNEQF
NA | TRBJ1-1 | TRBV27 | ASSRGQKAF
NA | TRBJ2-7 | TRBV30 | AWGQGVGPSYEQY
once | TRBJ1-2 | TRBV30 | ACPRGWHGYT
NA | TRBJ1-5 | TRBV28 | ASSILPGTGGGNQPQH
NA | TRBJ2-1 | TRBV25-1 | ASSGGLLNEQF
NA | TRBJ1-1 | TRBV9 | ASSVSVAPATEAF
NA | TRBJ1-2 | TRBV2 | ASSLGDYYGYT
once | TRBJ2-5 | TRBV19 | ASSMGGAETQY
NA | TRBJ1-5 | TRBV4-2 | ASSQDWRNQPQH
NA | TRBJ2-7 | TRBV19 | ASSTPPGQSYEQY
NA | TRBJ2-1 | TRBV4-2 | ASSPITGSYNEQF
few | TRBJ2-7 | TRBV2 | ASPGTADEQY
NA | TRBJ2-7 | TRBV29-1 | SVEDSGGLSYEQY
NA | TRBJ1-1 | TRBV14 | ASSQEGRGFTEAF
few | TRBJ2-5 | TRBV2 | ATQDAGGYQETQY
few | TRBJ1-1 | TRBV25-1 | ASSGQGGGEAF
NA | TRBJ1-1 | TRBV28 | ASSRDRENTEAF
NA | TRBJ2-7 | TRBV30 | AWSRTGNSYEQY
NA | TRBJ1-1 | TRBV2 | ASRQQGLMNTEAF
NA | TRBJ1-6 | TRBV7-2 | ASSNGQGSSPLH
NA | TRBJ1-5 | TRBV7-2 | ASSLKGSGQPQH
NA | TRBJ2-7 | TRBV2 | ASKRGTGSYEQY
NA | TRBJ1-3 | TRBV5-6 | ASSSRDTAGNTIY
NA | TRBJ2-5 | TRBV6-5 | ASSELTRSKTQY
NA | TRBJ2-5 | TRBV9 | ASSVAGGGVQETQY
few | TRBJ1-1 | TRBV29-1 | SVDRGDTEAF
few | TRBJ1-2 | TRBV29-1 | SATDRDNYGYT
NA | TRBJ1-1 | TRBV6-5 | ASSYSIRGTEAF
NA | TRBJ1-3 | TRBV6-5 | ASSQAGVGNTIY
few | TRBJ1-1 | TRBV2 | ASSARTENTEAF
few | TRBJ1-1 | TRBV5-4 | ASSLGQKNTEAF
NA | TRBJ1-2 | TRBV27 | ASSLQGNYGYT
NA | TRBJ2-3 | TRBV6-6 | ASRIDYSTTMDTQY
NA | TRBJ2-5 | TRBV2 | ASTNQGLQETQY
NA | TRBJ1-2 | TRBV19 | ASSSLGTAKEIYGYT
NA | TRBJ2-1 | TRBV4-1 | ASSQEPGSPYNEQF
few | TRBJ2-3 | TRBV5-1 | ASSLDPALAGAFISTDTQY
NA | TRBJ1-4 | TRBV5-6 | ASSLGEEDYYEKLF